A selection of T cell receptor beta chains follows, all from one sample in a study of blood T cell repertoires in COVID-19. Profiling relied on immunoSEQ multiplex PCR, and the TCRdb table lists in-frame clones only, not all of them. The data show hundreds of thousands of clones, 70% to 90% seen once. The sequenced material came from peripheral blood. The receptors shown here come from a man aged 35 to 55 with acute or convalescent COVID-19. The CDR3 runs from the conserved cysteine through the conserved F or W. A D gene is named only where the DNA matches it firmly. Size is stated for part of the rows, as once, few or many counts, or as a class when the clone is expanded.

V	D	J	size	CDR3	DNA
TRBV3-1/TRBV3-2	-	TRBJ2-3	-	CASSQYGSRFYHTQYF	TGTGCCAGCAGCCAATACGGGAGTCGGTTCTACCATACGCAGTATTTT
TRBV28	TRBD2	TRBJ2-1	-	CASSHMTSSTGGNEQFF	TGTGCCAGCAGTCACATGACTAGCAGCACAGGAGGGAATGAGCAGTTCTTC
TRBV20-1	-	TRBJ1-2	-	CSATPYDGYTF	TGCAGTGCTACCCCCTACGATGGCTACACCTTC
TRBV9	-	TRBJ1-3	-	CASSVATGAGNTIYF	TGTGCCAGCAGCGTAGCTACGGGGGCTGGAAACACCATATATTTT
TRBV28	TRBD2	TRBJ2-3	-	CASSTRLAGRTDTQYF	TGTGCCAGCAGTACAAGACTAGCGGGTCGCACAGATACGCAGTATTTT
TRBV2	TRBD1	TRBJ2-1	-	CASTLRQGALGENEQFF	TGTGCCAGCACTCTACGACAGGGGGCCCTCGGTGAGAATGAGCAGTTCTTC
TRBV4-1	TRBD1	TRBJ1-2	-	CASSQESRGTGDGYTF	TGCGCCAGCAGCCAAGAATCCCGCGGGACAGGGGATGGCTACACCTTC
TRBV19	-	TRBJ1-2	-	CASRTGFYGYTF	TGTGCCAGTAGAACAGGATTCTATGGCTACACCTTC
TRBV3-1/TRBV3-2	TRBD2	TRBJ2-1	-	CASSQALGTSSYNEQFF	TGTGCCAGCAGCCAAGCGTTAGGGACTAGCTCCTACAATGAGCAGTTCTTC
TRBV2	TRBD1	TRBJ1-6	few	CASSYMGQPNSPLHF	TGTGCCAGCAGTTATATGGGACAGCCGAATTCACCCCTCCACTTT
TRBV9	TRBD2	TRBJ2-1	-	CASSAAAERGTSYNEQFF	TGTGCCAGCAGCGCTGCAGCGGAGCGGGGGACCTCCTACAATGAGCAGTTCTTC
TRBV5-1	-	TRBJ2-1	-	CASSFRQSSYNEQFF	TGCGCCAGCAGCTTTCGACAGAGCTCCTACAATGAGCAGTTCTTC
TRBV3-1/TRBV3-2	TRBD1	TRBJ1-2	-	CASRTGGRGYTF	TGTGCCAGCAGGACAGGGGGACGTGGCTACACCTTC
TRBV28	-	TRBJ2-1	-	CASRQGGWIDEQFF	TGTGCCAGCCGTCAGGGGGGCTGGATCGATGAGCAGTTCTTC
TRBV4-3	-	TRBJ1-4	-	CASSQDVGAGELFF	TGCGCCAGCAGCCAAGATGTCGGGGCAGGGGAACTGTTTTTT
TRBV19	-	TRBJ2-5	-	CASSIQGFGETQYF	TGTGCCAGTAGTATACAGGGTTTTGGGGAGACCCAGTACTTC
TRBV7-2	-	TRBJ1-5	-	CASSTGWGQPQHF	TGTGCCAGCAGTACAGGGTGGGGTCAGCCCCAGCATTTT
TRBV27	TRBD1	TRBJ1-2	-	CASRGTGGVYHTF	TGTGCCAGCAGGGGAACAGGGGGTGTTTATCACACCTTC
TRBV27	TRBD2	TRBJ2-5	-	CASSPNLGTSGSETQYF	TGTGCCAGCAGTCCGAACCTAGGGACTAGCGGGAGTGAGACCCAGTACTTC
TRBV19	-	TRBJ1-2	-	CASSIVEGSNYGYTF	TGTGCCAGTAGTATAGTTGAGGGCAGTAACTATGGCTACACCTTC
TRBV24-1	-	TRBJ2-2	-	CATSDPVRTNTGELFF	TGTGCCACCAGTGACCCCGTGCGGACGAACACCGGGGAGCTGTTTTTT
TRBV5-1	TRBD2	TRBJ2-1	-	CASSLVTSGSGEQFF	TGCGCCAGCAGTCTTGTCACTAGCGGGAGTGGTGAGCAGTTCTTC
TRBV7-2	-	TRBJ2-1	-	CASSLDGRPNEQFF	TGTGCCAGCAGCTTAGACGGGAGACCGAATGAGCAGTTCTTC
TRBV29-1	TRBD2	TRBJ2-3	-	CSVVSLASGVYTQYF	TGCAGCGTTGTATCGCTTGCTAGCGGGGTGTACACGCAGTATTTT
TRBV25-1	TRBD1	TRBJ1-3	-	CASSTTGAAGNTIYF	TGTGCCAGCAGTACAACAGGGGCTGCTGGAAACACCATATATTTT
TRBV2	-	TRBJ1-2	-	CASKREANYGYTF	TGTGCCAGCAAAAGGGAGGCCAACTATGGCTACACCTTC
TRBV15	-	TRBJ1-2	-	CATSRWTERVDGYTF	TGTGCCACCAGCAGGTGGACAGAGAGGGTGGATGGCTACACCTTC
TRBV4-3	TRBD1	TRBJ1-2	few	CASSLYRGKNYGYTF	TGCGCCAGCAGCCTCTACAGGGGGAAAAACTATGGCTACACCTTC
TRBV28	-	TRBJ1-5	-	CASSLFYPDTSNQPQHF	TGTGCCAGCAGTTTATTCTACCCGGACACAAGTAATCAGCCCCAGCATTTT
TRBV4-1	TRBD2	TRBJ2-7	-	CASSERTSGIYEQYF	TGCGCCAGCAGCGAACGGACTAGCGGGATTTACGAGCAGTACTTC
TRBV6-5	-	TRBJ1-2	once	CASSSPTEPPYGYTF	TGTGCCAGCAGTTCCCCGACAGAGCCGCCCTATGGCTACACCTTC
TRBV4-3	TRBD1	TRBJ1-2	-	CASSQVAGGADGYTF	TGCGCCAGCAGCCAAGTGGCAGGGGGCGCCGATGGCTACACCTTC
TRBV5-1	TRBD2	TRBJ2-1	once	CASSLERGGRDEQFF	TGCGCCAGCAGCTTGGAGCGGGGGGGCCGCGATGAGCAGTTCTTC
TRBV7-9	TRBD1	TRBJ2-7	-	CASSAPGQGLWEQYF	TGTGCCAGCAGCGCCCCGGGACAGGGTCTATGGGAGCAGTACTTC
TRBV30	-	TRBJ1-2	-	CAWRSSRNYGYTF	TGTGCCTGGAGGTCCTCGCGGAACTATGGCTACACCTTC
TRBV15	-	TRBJ2-7	-	CATSRVRGSEQYF	TGTGCCACCAGCAGAGTGAGGGGGAGCGAGCAGTACTTC